This T cell receptor (beta chain) was captured in a study of T cell changes during pregnancy in multiple sclerosis. Sequencing used immunoSEQ multiplex PCR; TCRdb keeps in-frame clones, though not all of them. The sample carries about 57,000 clones, about 90% recorded once. The CDR3 sequence is 14 residues long. Looked up from germline, CDR1 is MDHEN and CDR2 is SYDVKM. V was shortened by 10 bases and J by 0 bases, with 16 bases between the two germline ends. Sequenced material: CD4+ T cells from peripheral blood mononuclear cells, taken in the second trimester of pregnancy. The rearrangement joins TRBV28 to TRBJ2-7; D may be TRBD2 (6 bases). The TCR was taken from a female donor with multiple sclerosis, enrolled in a pregnancy study. CDR3: CATRGRQSSYEQYF. The CDR3 DNA is TGTGCCACCCGGGGGAGGCAGAGCTCCTACGAGCAGTACTTC. Full variable domain (outside the CDR3, taken from reference TRBV28 and TRBJ2-7): DVKVTQSSRYLVKRTGEKVFLECVQDMDHENMFWYRQDPGLGLRLIYFSYDVKMKEKGDIPEGYSVSREKKERFSLILESASTNQTSMYLCATRGRQSSYEQYFGPGTRLTVT.